This T cell receptor beta chain emerged from a study of blood T cell repertoires in COVID-19. Study summary: The origin of the acute and convalescent COVID-19 samples was the United States, Italy and Spain. The analysed material was cDNA or gDNA that came from T cells, B-cell-depleted T cells, or PBMCs.

The authors' processing: Researchers report that nucleated cell counts were estimated from reference gene primer amplification. Sequencing was performed with immunoSEQ multiplex PCR; in TCRdb, only in-frame clones are kept and a portion is missing. V and J calls and clone size are given by that table; D and trimming were obtained from the DNA. The data show some 140,000 clones, around 87% seen once. V lost 6 bases, J lost 4 bases, and 12 bases lay in between. CDR1 is MGHDK, CDR2 SYGVNS, per germline. This CDR3 has 13 amino acids. The sample was peripheral blood. The V and J genes are TRBV25-1 and TRBJ1-1, with a possible D match to TRBD1 (6 bases). The origin of this receptor is a man aged 50-60 years with active COVID-19. CDR3 DNA: TGTGCCAGCAGAATCACAGGGATCACTGAAGCTTTCTTT. As protein: CASRITGITEAFF.